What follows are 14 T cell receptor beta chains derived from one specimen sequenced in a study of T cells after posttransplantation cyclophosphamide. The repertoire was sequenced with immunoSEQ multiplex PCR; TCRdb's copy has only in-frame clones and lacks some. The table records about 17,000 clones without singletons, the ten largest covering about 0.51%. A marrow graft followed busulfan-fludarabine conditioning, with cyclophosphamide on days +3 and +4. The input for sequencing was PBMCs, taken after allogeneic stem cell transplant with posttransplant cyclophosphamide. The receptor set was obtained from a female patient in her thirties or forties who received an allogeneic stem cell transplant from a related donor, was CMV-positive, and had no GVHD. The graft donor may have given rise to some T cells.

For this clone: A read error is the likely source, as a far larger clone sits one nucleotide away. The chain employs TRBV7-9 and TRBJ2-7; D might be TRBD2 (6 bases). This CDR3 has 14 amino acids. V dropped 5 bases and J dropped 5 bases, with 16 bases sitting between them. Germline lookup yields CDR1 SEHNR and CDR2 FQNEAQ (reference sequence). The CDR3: CASSPRRAGDEQYF. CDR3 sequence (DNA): TGTGCCAGCAGCCCCCGGAGGGCCGGAGACGAGCAGTACTTC.

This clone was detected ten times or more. CDR3 DNA sequence: TGTGCCATCCTGCAGGAGACAGGGAGCTCCTACGAGCAGTACTTC. Amino acids: CAILQETGSSYEQYF. The chain joins TRBV10-3 to TRBJ2-7; TRBD1 matches 7 bases. V gave up 8 bases and J gave up 0 bases; unmatched junction bases: 10. Per germline, CDR1 ENHRY and CDR2 SYGVKD. The CDR3 length is 15 residues.

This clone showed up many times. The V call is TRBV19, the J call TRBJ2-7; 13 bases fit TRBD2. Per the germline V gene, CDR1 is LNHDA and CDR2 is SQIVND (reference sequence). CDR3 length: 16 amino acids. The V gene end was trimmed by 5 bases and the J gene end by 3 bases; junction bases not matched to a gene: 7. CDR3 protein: CASSPGLAGDIYEQYF. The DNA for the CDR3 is TGTGCCAGTAGTCCCGGACTAGCGGGAGACATCTACGAGCAGTACTTC.

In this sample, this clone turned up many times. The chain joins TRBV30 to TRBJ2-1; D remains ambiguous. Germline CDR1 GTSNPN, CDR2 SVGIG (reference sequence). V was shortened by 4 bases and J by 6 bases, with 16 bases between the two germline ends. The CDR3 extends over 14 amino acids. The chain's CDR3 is CAWTPTRSRNEQFF. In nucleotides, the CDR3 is TGTGCCTGGACCCCAACCCGGTCGCGCAATGAGCAGTTCTTC.

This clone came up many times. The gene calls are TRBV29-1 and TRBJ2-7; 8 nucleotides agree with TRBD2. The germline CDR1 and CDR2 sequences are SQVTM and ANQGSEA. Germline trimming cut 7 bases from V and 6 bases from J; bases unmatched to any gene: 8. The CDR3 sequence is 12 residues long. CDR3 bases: TGCAGCGGAACTAGCGGAAGGAGCGAGCAGTACTTC. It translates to CSGTSGRSEQYF.

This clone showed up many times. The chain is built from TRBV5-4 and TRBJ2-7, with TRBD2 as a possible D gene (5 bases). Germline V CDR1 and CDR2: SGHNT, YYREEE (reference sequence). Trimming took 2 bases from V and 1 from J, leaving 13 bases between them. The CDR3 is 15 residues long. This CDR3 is CASSLGEGRSYEQYF. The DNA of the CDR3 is TGTGCCAGCAGCTTAGGTGAGGGCAGATCCTACGAGCAGTACTTC.

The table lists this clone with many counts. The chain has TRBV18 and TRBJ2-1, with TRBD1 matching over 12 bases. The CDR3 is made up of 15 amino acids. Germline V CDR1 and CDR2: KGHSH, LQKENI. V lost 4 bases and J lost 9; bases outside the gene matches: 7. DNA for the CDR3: TGTGCCAGCTCACGACCGGGACAGGGGGCAGGTGAGCAGTTCTTC. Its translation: CASSRPGQGAGEQFF.

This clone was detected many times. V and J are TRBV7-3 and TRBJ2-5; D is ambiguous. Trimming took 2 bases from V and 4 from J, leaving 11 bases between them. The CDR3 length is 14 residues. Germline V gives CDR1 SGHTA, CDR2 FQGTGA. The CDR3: CASSLAVTGETQYF. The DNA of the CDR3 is TGTGCCAGCAGCTTAGCGGTTACGGGAGAGACCCAGTACTTC. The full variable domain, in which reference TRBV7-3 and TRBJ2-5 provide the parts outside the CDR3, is GAGVSQTPSNKVTEKGKYVELRCDPISGHTALYWYRQSLGQGPEFLIYFQGTGAADDSGLPNDRFFAVRPEGSVSTLKIQRTERGDSAVYLCASSLAVTGETQYFGPGTRLLVL.

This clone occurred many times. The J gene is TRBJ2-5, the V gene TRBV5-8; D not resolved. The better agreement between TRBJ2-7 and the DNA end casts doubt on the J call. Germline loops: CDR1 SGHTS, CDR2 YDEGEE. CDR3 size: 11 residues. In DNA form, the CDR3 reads TGTGCCAGCAGCTCCGCCTACGAGCAGTACTTC. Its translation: CASSSAYEQYF.

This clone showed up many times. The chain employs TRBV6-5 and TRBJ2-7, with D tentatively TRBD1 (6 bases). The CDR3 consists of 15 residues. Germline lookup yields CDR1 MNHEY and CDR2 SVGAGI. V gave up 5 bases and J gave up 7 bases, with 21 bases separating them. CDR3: CASSPRTAGISEQYF. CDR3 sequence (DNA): TGTGCCAGCAGTCCACGGACAGCTGGAATATCGGAGCAGTACTTC.

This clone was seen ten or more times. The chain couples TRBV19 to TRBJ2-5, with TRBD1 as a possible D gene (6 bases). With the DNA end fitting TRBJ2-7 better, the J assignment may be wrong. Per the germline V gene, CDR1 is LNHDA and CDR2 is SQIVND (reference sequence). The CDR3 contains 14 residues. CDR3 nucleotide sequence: TGTGCCAGTAGTAGGACAGCGAGCTCCTACGAGCAGTACTTC. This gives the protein CASSRTASSYEQYF.

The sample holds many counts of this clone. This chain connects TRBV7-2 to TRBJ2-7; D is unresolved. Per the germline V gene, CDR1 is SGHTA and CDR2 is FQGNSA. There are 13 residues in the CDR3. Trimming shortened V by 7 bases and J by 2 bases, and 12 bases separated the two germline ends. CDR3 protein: CASTHHEAYEQYF. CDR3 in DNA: TGTGCCAGCACCCATCATGAGGCCTACGAGCAGTACTTC.

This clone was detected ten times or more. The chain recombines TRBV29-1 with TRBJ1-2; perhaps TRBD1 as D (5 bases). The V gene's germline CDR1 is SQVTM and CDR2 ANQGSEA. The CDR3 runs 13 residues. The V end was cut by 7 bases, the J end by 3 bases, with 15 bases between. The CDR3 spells CSAGEGIDYGYTF. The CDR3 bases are TGCAGCGCGGGGGAGGGGATAGACTATGGCTACACCTTC.

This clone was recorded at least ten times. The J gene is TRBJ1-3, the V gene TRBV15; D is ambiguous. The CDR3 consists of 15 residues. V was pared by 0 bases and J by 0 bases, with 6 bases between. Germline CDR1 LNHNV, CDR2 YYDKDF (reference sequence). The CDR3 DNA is TGTGCCACCAGCAGAGATCGGGGCTCTGGAAACACCATATATTTT. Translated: CATSRDRGSGNTIYF.